This note documents a single TCR beta chain sequence. As yet, its antigen is unknown. This entry comes from a study of CD8 T cells in Susac syndrome. Points from the study as a whole: As the study acknowledged, the number of individuals who were part of its TCR sequencing and HLA analysis was relatively small.

Germline V lookup: CDR1 MNHEY, CDR2 SVGAGI. The CDR3 is made up of 18 amino acids. Trimming took 0 bases from V and 1 from J; bases not matched to a gene: 11. Negative isolation yielded CD8+ and CD4+ T cells; FACS enriched TEMRA cells. Reverse transcription used about 0.45 to 1 ug RNA and random hexamers. Amplification of TCR beta CDR3 across 54 Vbeta and 13 Jbeta was performed with immunoSEQ multiplex PCR. TCRdb reanalysed the immunoSEQ multiplex PCR reads using MiXCR and keeps one entry per CDR3 protein. The table shows under 20,000 distinct CDR3 sequences, with about 95% occurring only once. Sequenced material: CD8+ T cells from PBMCs. This chain joins TRBV6-5 and TRBJ1-2; 7 nucleotides agree with TRBD1. The receptor's source is a human donor in good health. The CDR3 loop reads CASSYSGDSTSLNYGYTF. In DNA form, the CDR3 reads TGTGCCAGCAGTTACTCGGGGGACAGCACCTCCCTTAACTATGGCTACACCTTC.